The T cell receptor (beta chain) under discussion was sequenced for a study of T cell responses to AZD1222 COVID-19 vaccine (dated by TCRdb to about 2021). About the investigation overall: AZD1222 recipients with second doses at about 4 weeks or about 12 weeks were pooled, because spike-specific TCR depth and breadth did not differ between schedules. TCR sequencing was performed for roughly 250 trial participants, of whom roughly 200 were given two doses of AZD1222 and around 26 were given two doses of MenACWY control vaccine. Trial participants were enrolled by age into 18-55, 56-69 and 70-plus year subgroups, with approximately 150, 28 and 58 TCR-sequenced participants respectively.

To note about this clone: The antigen it recognizes is unknown. Base qualities are not provided; no much larger clone lies one nucleotide away.

The CDR3 regions of human TCRbeta chains were analyzed by immunosequencing. The paper's data handling went like this. Repertoire TCRs were checked for matches against a reference library of SARS-CoV-2-specific TCRs that had been generated using the MIRA antigen-specificity platform. Breadth meant the fraction of unique TCRs that were SARS-CoV-2-associated, whereas depth meant the fraction of total T cells that were SARS-CoV-2-associated. Using the MIRA data, every spike-specific TCR was mapped to the spike region that the TCR reacted to and assigned to either a CD4 or a CD8 class. Log10-transformed breadth and depth values were compared by one-way ANOVA with Sidak's multiple comparisons tests. TCRdb mirrors the immuneACCESS table, restricted to in-frame sequences. Some clones are absent from its copies; in checked studies, under half trace to an unresolved V gene, and the reason for the others is unknown. V, J and clone size were drawn from that table, and D and trimming were deduced from the DNA. The sample contains a few hundred thousand clones, 85% to 95% of them found a single time. The ten most abundant clones make up around 0.57% of the sample.

In light of the paper, this sample's time point label describes: baseline before first vaccination. Vaccinee samples were obtained from the UK trials COV001 and COV002, which included a single-blind randomized controlled phase 2/3 trial of AZD1222 (ChAdOx1 nCoV-19) in healthy adults. Trial participant PBMC samples were collected at day 0 and day 28 after the second dose for TCRbeta chain sequencing. The paper as a whole reports these results and caveats: Conclusions about previously exposed vaccinees are limited because only a handful of AZD1222 recipients were SARS-CoV-2 seropositive at baseline. Most participants were white British and females outnumbered males, and the authors suggested that clonal diversity may have been underestimated. In the small 56-69-year group, the increase in depth fell short of significance, most likely because of low power. Because no samples from the day 14 peak response were available, repertoires could be characterized only after the peak T cell response. Vaccine-associated CD4 TCRs spanned the whole spike protein, with dominant responses in regions 160-218 and 743-854. A significant rise in spike-specific TCR breadth and depth was observed after two AZD1222 doses relative to day 0 and relative to MenACWY recipients. Reportedly, almost half of the unique spike-specific TCRs recognized epitopes lying outside the regions that are mutated in the B.1.351 and B.1.1.7 variants.

Trimming accounts for 1 base at V and 3 bases at J, while the number of junction bases matched to no gene is 0. Taken from cysteine to phenylalanine, the CDR3 has 14 residues. The kept DNA is CDR3 alone, 42 bases in frame from the first base. From the germline V gene (reference sequence), CDR1 is LNHNV and CDR2 is YYDKDF. The sequenced sample was peripheral blood, obtained on day 0 of AZD1222 vaccination. The chain employs TRBV15 and TRBJ2-7; 10 bases in the middle match TRBD1. The receptor comes from an adult in good health. CDR3 region: CATSRGTGGYEQYF. Read as DNA, the sequence is TGTGCCACCAGCAGAGGGACAGGGGGCTACGAGCAGTACTTC.